This T cell receptor beta chain was documented in a study of glioma-infiltrating T cells. Details on this clonotype: The antigen is undetermined.

Using RNA template, CDR3s of TCR alpha and beta were amplified with iRepertoire arm-PCR. TCRdb ran MiXCR on the multiplex PCR reads and lists one entry per CDR3 protein. The sample yields about 190,000 distinct CDR3 sequences, over 25% seen once. V lost 4 bases, J lost 5 bases, and 8 bases stayed unmatched. CDR1 SGHDT and CDR2 YYEEEE come from the germline V gene. This CDR3 is 15 amino acids long. General study points: Tissue-blood divergence was below expectation in non-neoplastic patients, above in gliomas.

The origin of this receptor is a human donor with low-grade glioma or glioblastoma, undergoing nonglioma brain surgery, or in good health (not recorded which). What was sequenced was glioma tissue, nonneoplastic brain tissue, or PBMCs (not recorded which). The rearrangement uses TRBV5-6 and TRBJ2-7, with 11 bases that match TRBD2. The chain's CDR3 is CASSPPGTSGHEQYF. As DNA, the CDR3 is TGTGCCAGCAGCCCTCCCGGGACTAGCGGACACGAGCAGTACTTC.